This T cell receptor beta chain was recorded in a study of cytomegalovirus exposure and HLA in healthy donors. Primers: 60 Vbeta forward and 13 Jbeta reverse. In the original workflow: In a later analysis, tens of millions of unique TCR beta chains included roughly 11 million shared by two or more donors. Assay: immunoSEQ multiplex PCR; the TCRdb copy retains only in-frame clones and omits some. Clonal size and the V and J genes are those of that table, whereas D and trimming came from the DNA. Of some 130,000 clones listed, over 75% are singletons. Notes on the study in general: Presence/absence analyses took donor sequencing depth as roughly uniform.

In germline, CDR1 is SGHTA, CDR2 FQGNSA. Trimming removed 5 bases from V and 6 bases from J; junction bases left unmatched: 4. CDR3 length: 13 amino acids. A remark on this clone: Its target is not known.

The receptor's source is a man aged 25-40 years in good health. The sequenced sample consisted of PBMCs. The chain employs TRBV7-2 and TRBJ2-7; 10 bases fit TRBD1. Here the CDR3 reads CASSEWDRGEQYF. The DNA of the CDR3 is TGTGCCAGCAGCGAGTGGGACAGGGGCGAGCAGTACTTC.